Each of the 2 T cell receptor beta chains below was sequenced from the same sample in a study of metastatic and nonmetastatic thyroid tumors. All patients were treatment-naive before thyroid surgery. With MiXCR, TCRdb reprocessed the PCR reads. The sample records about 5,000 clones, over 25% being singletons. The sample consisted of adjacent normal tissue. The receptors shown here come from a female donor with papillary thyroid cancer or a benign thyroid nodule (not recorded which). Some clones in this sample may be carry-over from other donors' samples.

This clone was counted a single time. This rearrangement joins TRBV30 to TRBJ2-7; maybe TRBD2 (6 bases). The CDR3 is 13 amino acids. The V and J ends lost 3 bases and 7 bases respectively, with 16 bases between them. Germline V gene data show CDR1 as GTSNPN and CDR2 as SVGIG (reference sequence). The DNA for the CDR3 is TGTGCCTGGAGCTTGGGGGGAGTGGGGGAGCAGTACTTC. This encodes CAWSLGGVGEQYF. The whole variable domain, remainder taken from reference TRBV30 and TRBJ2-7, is SQTIHQWPATLVQPVGSPLSLECTVEGTSNPNLYWYRQAAGRGLQLLFYSVGIGQISSEVPQNLSASRPQDRQFILSSKKLLLSDSGFYLCAWSLGGVGEQYFGPGTRLTVT.

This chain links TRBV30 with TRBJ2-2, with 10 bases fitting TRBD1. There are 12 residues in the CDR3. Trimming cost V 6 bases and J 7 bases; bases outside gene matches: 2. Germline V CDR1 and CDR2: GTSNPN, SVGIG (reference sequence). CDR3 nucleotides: TGTGCCTGCGGACAGGGGGTCGGGGAGCTGTTTTTT. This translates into CACGQGVGELFF.